This T cell receptor beta chain was identified during a study of blood T cell repertoires in COVID-19. Study details: The United States, Italy and Spain supplied acute and convalescent COVID-19 samples.

In the authors' methods: Estimation of nucleated cell counts relied on the amplification of reference gene primers. TCRdb keeps only in-frame clones here, not all; method: immunoSEQ multiplex PCR. That table is the source of V, J and clone size, and D and trimming were worked out from the DNA. The profile shows about 200,000 clones, more than 80% of them singletons. Germline lookup yields CDR1 GTSNPN and CDR2 SVGIG (reference sequence). The length of the CDR3 is 14 residues. Unmatched junction bases numbered 4, after V lost 3 bases and J lost 4 bases. Recruitment covered about 25 US areas and drew participants whose ages spanned about 18 to 95 years.

The sample comprised PBMCs or T cells enriched from blood (not recorded which). This clonotype was obtained from a man aged 25 to 45 who had recovered from COVID-19. The V gene is TRBV30, the J gene TRBJ2-5, with 11 positions matching TRBD2. CDR3 nucleotides: TGTGCCTGGAGCACAGGACTAGCGGGAGAGACCCAGTACTTC. Encoded protein: CAWSTGLAGETQYF.